This entry lists 27 T cell receptor beta chains sequenced from one sample in a study of shared clonotypes between healthy human individuals. Measured with immunoSEQ multiplex PCR; TCRdb has only the in-frame clones, and not every one. The sample lists about 340,000 clones, roughly 70% occurring once. Input material: memory CD4+ T cells sorted from blood. Subset described: CD45RA-negative fraction. These receptors all come from a young man in good health.

This chain joins TRBV11-2 and TRBJ2-7, with 9 nucleotides matching TRBD2. The CDR3 length is 16 residues. Germline V lookup: CDR1 SGHAT, CDR2 FQNNGV. Losses at the gene ends were 5 bases for V and 2 bases for J; bases not matched to a gene: 10. The CDR3 coding sequence is TGTGCCAGCAGCGCCCCGACTAGCGGTCGACCCTACGAGCAGTACTTC. Its translation: CASSAPTSGRPYEQYF.

This clone was counted between two and nine times. At the DNA level, this CDR3 is encoded by other sequences in the same sample as well. This chain uses TRBV5-1 with TRBJ2-3, with no clear D. Trimming pared 4 bases from V and 4 bases from J, leaving 4 bases between. In germline, CDR1 is SGHRS, CDR2 YFSETQ. There are 11 residues in the CDR3. CDR3 DNA: TGCGCCAGCAGCCTATCAGATACGCAGTATTTT. It yields the protein CASSLSDTQYF.

The DNA of the CDR3 is TGTGCCAGCAGCCCGGGACTAGCGGGATCCCCCGACACCGGGGAGCTGTTTTTT. Encoded protein: CASSPGLAGSPDTGELFF. V is TRBV5-4 and J is TRBJ2-2, with 13 bases identical to TRBD2. From germline, CDR1 is SGHNT and CDR2 YYREEE (reference sequence). The V segment lost 4 bases and the J segment 3 bases; nucleotides outside the gene matches: 9. The CDR3 is 18 residues long. Supplemented by reference TRBV5-4 and TRBJ2-2, the full variable domain reads ETGVTQSPTHLIKTRGQQVTLRCSSQSGHNTVSWYQQALGQGPQFIFQYYREEENGRGNFPPRFSGLQFPNYSSELNVNALELDDSALYLCASSPGLAGSPDTGELFFGEGSRLTVL.

This clone showed up just once. The chain links TRBV5-1 to TRBJ2-6, with TRBD2 as a possible D gene (6 bases). The CDR3 totals 16 residues. Germline V gene data show CDR1 as SGHRS and CDR2 as YFSETQ. Trimming took off 7 bases at V and 0 bases at J, with 14 bases between the two ends. Written as DNA, the CDR3 is TGCGCCAGCTGGGACGGGAGCGGCTCTGGGGCCAACGTCCTGACTTTC. Protein sequence: CASWDGSGSGANVLTF.

This chain joins TRBV5-1 and TRBJ2-7; TRBD1 matches 9 bases. The CDR3 covers 14 residues. V lost 4 bases to trimming and J lost 9 bases; unmatched junction nucleotides: 11. Germline V lookup: CDR1 SGHRS, CDR2 YFSETQ. The CDR3 sequence is CASSKRDRDSWQYF. The CDR3 nucleotides are TGCGCCAGCAGCAAGCGGGACAGGGATTCATGGCAGTACTTC.

The chain couples TRBV21-1 to TRBJ2-2; the table's D gene call, TRBD2, was not cross checked with the DNA. TRBV21-1 is marked as a pseudogene. The CDR3 contains 18 residues. In DNA, the CDR3 is TGTGCCAGCAGAAGAGAAGGGCCTAGCGGGAGGGACACCGGGGAGCTGTTTTTT. This sequence encodes CASRREGPSGRDTGELFF.

This chain uses TRBV30 with TRBJ2-7; TRBD2 agrees at 14 bases. The germline V gene encodes CDR1 GTSNPN and CDR2 SVGIG (reference sequence). V lost 0 bases and J lost 2; bases outside the gene matches: 9. This CDR3 is 18 amino acids long. This CDR3 is CAWSVGLAGGPGPYEQYF. DNA for the CDR3: TGTGCCTGGAGTGTTGGACTAGCGGGAGGCCCGGGCCCCTACGAGCAGTACTTC.

This clone has only a few counts. The genes are TRBV27 and TRBJ2-2; 11 bases map to TRBD2. The ends lost 4 bases at V and 4 bases at J; junction bases unmatched: 17. The CDR3 extends over 20 amino acids. CDR1 and CDR2 from the germline V gene are MNHEY and SMNVEV (reference sequence). CDR3 amino acids: CASSSRLAGYQMRFTGELFF. The DNA for the CDR3 is TGTGCCAGCAGTTCACGACTAGCGGGATACCAAATGAGATTCACCGGGGAGCTGTTTTTT.

Of note for this clone: A much more abundant neighbour one base away suggests this may be a read error. This rearrangement joins TRBV7-8 to TRBJ2-7, with 7 positions matching TRBD1. CDR3 length: 13 residues. CDR1 SGHVS and CDR2 FQNEAQ come from the germline V gene. The V segment lost 1 base and the J segment 4 bases; nucleotides outside the gene matches: 1. The CDR3 protein is CASSLGDRYEQYF. Written as DNA, the CDR3 is TGTGCCAGCAGCTTAGGGGACAGATACGAGCAGTACTTC.

The chain employs TRBV25-1 and TRBJ1-3, with 7 bases lining up with TRBD1. Germline loops: CDR1 MGHDK, CDR2 SYGVNS. The CDR3 runs to 16 residues. The V and J ends lost 6 bases and 0 bases, in that order; junction bases with no gene match: 8. CDR3 loop: CASRGQLRPSGNTIYF. The CDR3 DNA sequence: TGTGCCAGCAGGGGACAGCTTAGACCCTCTGGAAACACCATATATTTT. Supplemented by reference TRBV25-1 and TRBJ1-3, the full variable domain reads EADIYQTPRYLVIGTGKKITLECSQTMGHDKMYWYQQDPGMELHLIHYSYGVNSTEKGDLSSESTVSRIRTEHFPLTLESARPSHTSQYLCASRGQLRPSGNTIYFGEGSWLTVV.

This clone was seen only a few times. The chain employs TRBV11-2 and TRBJ2-1; no reliable D call. The germline gives CDR1 SGHAT, CDR2 FQNNGV. V shed 0 bases and J shed 9 bases, with 9 bases lying between them. There are 13 residues in the CDR3. CDR3 sequence reads: CASSLDSIGEQFF. The CDR3 DNA sequence: TGTGCCAGCAGCTTAGACTCCATCGGTGAGCAGTTCTTC.

A note on this clone: This sample also contains other DNA sequences that code for the same CDR3. The genes are TRBV27 and TRBJ1-5, with a weak D call TRBD1 (6 bases). Germline values: CDR1 MNHEY, CDR2 SMNVEV (reference sequence). The length of the CDR3 is 12 residues. The V end lost 7 bases, the J end lost 6 bases, and 10 bases lay between the germline ends. The CDR3 region has the DNA TGTGCCAGCAAGGGGGTCGGTCAGCCCCAGCATTTT. It yields the protein CASKGVGQPQHF.

A few counts support this clone. Other DNA sequences in this sample translate to the same CDR3. The chain carries TRBV20-1 and TRBJ2-7, with D unresolved. Trimming removed 0 bases from V and 6 bases from J, with 6 bases in between. The CDR3 spans 11 residues. Germline V gene sequence: CDR1 DFQATT, CDR2 SNEGSKA (reference sequence). The CDR3: CSARDPPEQYF. The CDR3 DNA follows: TGCAGTGCTAGAGATCCCCCCGAGCAGTACTTC.

This clone has a count of ten or more. The rearrangement joins TRBV28 to TRBJ1-3; D unresolved. V lost 8 bases and J lost 6, with 20 bases in between. CDR1 and CDR2 from the germline V gene are MDHEN and SYDVKM. The CDR3 runs to 15 residues. The CDR3 reads CASPRIGVGTNTIYF. CDR3 bases: TGTGCCAGCCCCCGAATCGGGGTAGGTACAAACACCATATATTTT.

The rearrangement uses TRBV5-1 and TRBJ2-7, with D perhaps TRBD2 (5 bases). Trimming shortened V by 0 bases and J by 5 bases, and 9 bases separated the two germline ends. CDR3 length: 13 residues. Germline CDR1 is SGHRS and CDR2 is YFSETQ. The CDR3 region has the DNA TGCGCCAGCAGCTTGGATTCGGGGAACGAGCAGTACTTC. Protein sequence: CASSLDSGNEQYF.

The rearrangement links TRBV12-5 to TRBJ2-1, with 12 bases matching TRBD2. Trimming at V came to 0 bases and at J to 5 bases, leaving 8 bases not matched to a gene. The CDR3 consists of 18 residues. The germline V gene has CDR1 LGHNT and CDR2 FRNRAP. The CDR3 sequence is CASGLVQLAGGDHNEQFF. In nucleotides, the CDR3 is TGTGCTAGTGGTTTGGTACAACTAGCGGGGGGAGATCACAATGAGCAGTTCTTC.

The chain uses TRBV5-1 and TRBJ2-1; 15 bases align to TRBD2. The CDR3 extends over 17 amino acids. The junction had 2 bases not matched to a gene; V was cut back by 0 bases and J by 4 bases. CDR1 is SGHRS and CDR2 is YFSETQ in the germline V gene. As DNA, the CDR3 is TGCGCCAGCAGCTTGGACGGACTAGCGGGAGGGTACAATGAGCAGTTCTTC. Protein: CASSLDGLAGGYNEQFF.

J is TRBJ2-1 and V is TRBV10-3; weak D call: TRBD1 (6 bases). Germline-derived CDR1 and CDR2 are ENHRY and SYGVKD. Trimming took off 3 bases at V and 4 bases at J, with 13 bases between the two ends. The CDR3 runs 15 residues. The CDR3 region has the DNA TGTGCCATCAGTGAAGGGGGTCCTAAGTACAATGAGCAGTTCTTC. This sequence encodes CAISEGGPKYNEQFF.

The sample holds one count of this clone. The chain recombines TRBV11-2 with TRBJ2-2; D may be TRBD1 (6 bases). The V and J ends lost 5 bases and 0 bases respectively, with 10 bases between them. The CDR3 consists of 15 residues. Germline V gene lookup returns CDR1 SGHAT and CDR2 FQNNGV. The CDR3 DNA reads TGTGCCAGCAGCCCCGGACAGTCGAACACCGGGGAGCTGTTTTTT. This codes for CASSPGQSNTGELFF.

The chain joins TRBV5-1 to TRBJ2-3, with 10 bases lining up with TRBD2. The germline gives CDR1 SGHRS, CDR2 YFSETQ. V was pared by 4 bases and J by 4 bases, with 9 bases of the junction left unmatched. The CDR3 covers 16 residues. CDR3 nucleotide sequence: TGCGCCAGCAGCCGCTCTCTAGCGGGAGAACCAGATACGCAGTATTTT. It translates to CASSRSLAGEPDTQYF.

This CDR3 is CASSYQGGKQETQYF. In nucleotides, the CDR3 is TGCGCCAGCAGTTACCAAGGGGGGAAACAAGAGACCCAGTACTTC. The V gene is TRBV5-1, the J gene TRBJ2-5; D may match TRBD1 or TRBD2 (6 bases each). CDR1 is SGHRS, CDR2 YFSETQ, per germline. The V end was cut by 5 bases, the J end by 2 bases, with 16 bases between. The CDR3 has 15 amino acids.

The chain carries TRBV4-2 and TRBJ2-1, with 9 bases aligning to TRBD1. The germline CDR1 and CDR2 sequences are LGHNA and YNFKEQ. The V gene end was trimmed by 0 bases and the J gene end by 5 bases; junction bases not matched to a gene: 2. The CDR3 loop spans 15 amino acids. CDR3 in amino acids: CASSQEQGAHNEQFF. In DNA, the CDR3 is TGTGCCAGCAGCCAAGAACAGGGGGCCCACAATGAGCAGTTCTTC.

The chain carries TRBV30 and TRBJ1-5, with D possibly being TRBD1 (6 bases). The CDR3 spans 13 residues. Germline-derived CDR1 and CDR2 are GTSNPN and SVGIG (reference sequence). V was pared by 2 bases and J by 4 bases, with 9 bases between. CDR3 DNA sequence: TGTGCCTGGAGTTTAGGGGGGAATCAGCCCCAGCATTTT. Amino acids: CAWSLGGNQPQHF.

This clone occurred a few times. The chain recombines TRBV5-1 with TRBJ2-3, with a weak D call TRBD1 (6 bases). From germline, CDR1 is SGHRS and CDR2 YFSETQ. V was clipped by 0 bases and J by 5 bases, with 13 bases between them. This CDR3 is 15 amino acids long. The CDR3 sequence: CASSLAGTGKDTQYF. For the CDR3, the DNA is TGCGCCAGCAGCTTGGCCGGTACAGGGAAAGATACGCAGTATTTT.

This clone was recorded at least ten times. CDR3 DNA sequence: TGCAGCGTTTATGGGGGTTGGGGCACTGAAGCTTTCTTT. It yields the protein CSVYGGWGTEAFF. The rearrangement joins TRBV29-1 to TRBJ1-1, with D maybe TRBD1 (5 bases). The V end lost 5 bases, the J end lost 4 bases, and 14 bases lay between the germline ends. The CDR3 length is 13 residues. Germline V gene data show CDR1 as SQVTM and CDR2 as ANQGSEA. The full variable domain, with the rest looked up from reference TRBV29-1 and TRBJ1-1, is SAVISQKPSRDICQRGTSLTIQCQVDSQVTMMFWYRQQPGQSLTLIATANQGSEATYESGFVIDKFPISRPNLTFSTLTVSNMSPEDSSIYLCSVYGGWGTEAFFGQGTRLTVV.

This clone was recorded a few times. The V and J genes are TRBV6-1 and TRBJ1-3, with TRBD1 as a possible D gene (5 bases). CDR1 and CDR2 (germline): MNHNS, SASEGT. The CDR3 consists of 14 residues. Trimming took 7 bases from V and 0 from J, leaving 10 bases between them. This CDR3 is CASKRDLSGNTIYF. CDR3 sequence (DNA): TGTGCCAGCAAAAGGGACCTCTCTGGAAACACCATATATTTT.

This clone was counted a single time. This sequence joins TRBV28 and TRBJ1-2; D call uncertain. The CDR3 covers 11 residues. V lost 7 bases and J lost 7, with 10 bases in between. CDR1 and CDR2 (germline): MDHEN, SYDVKM. For the CDR3, the DNA is TGTGCCAGCACCGCCTACGGTGGCTACACCTTC. Its protein is CASTAYGGYTF.